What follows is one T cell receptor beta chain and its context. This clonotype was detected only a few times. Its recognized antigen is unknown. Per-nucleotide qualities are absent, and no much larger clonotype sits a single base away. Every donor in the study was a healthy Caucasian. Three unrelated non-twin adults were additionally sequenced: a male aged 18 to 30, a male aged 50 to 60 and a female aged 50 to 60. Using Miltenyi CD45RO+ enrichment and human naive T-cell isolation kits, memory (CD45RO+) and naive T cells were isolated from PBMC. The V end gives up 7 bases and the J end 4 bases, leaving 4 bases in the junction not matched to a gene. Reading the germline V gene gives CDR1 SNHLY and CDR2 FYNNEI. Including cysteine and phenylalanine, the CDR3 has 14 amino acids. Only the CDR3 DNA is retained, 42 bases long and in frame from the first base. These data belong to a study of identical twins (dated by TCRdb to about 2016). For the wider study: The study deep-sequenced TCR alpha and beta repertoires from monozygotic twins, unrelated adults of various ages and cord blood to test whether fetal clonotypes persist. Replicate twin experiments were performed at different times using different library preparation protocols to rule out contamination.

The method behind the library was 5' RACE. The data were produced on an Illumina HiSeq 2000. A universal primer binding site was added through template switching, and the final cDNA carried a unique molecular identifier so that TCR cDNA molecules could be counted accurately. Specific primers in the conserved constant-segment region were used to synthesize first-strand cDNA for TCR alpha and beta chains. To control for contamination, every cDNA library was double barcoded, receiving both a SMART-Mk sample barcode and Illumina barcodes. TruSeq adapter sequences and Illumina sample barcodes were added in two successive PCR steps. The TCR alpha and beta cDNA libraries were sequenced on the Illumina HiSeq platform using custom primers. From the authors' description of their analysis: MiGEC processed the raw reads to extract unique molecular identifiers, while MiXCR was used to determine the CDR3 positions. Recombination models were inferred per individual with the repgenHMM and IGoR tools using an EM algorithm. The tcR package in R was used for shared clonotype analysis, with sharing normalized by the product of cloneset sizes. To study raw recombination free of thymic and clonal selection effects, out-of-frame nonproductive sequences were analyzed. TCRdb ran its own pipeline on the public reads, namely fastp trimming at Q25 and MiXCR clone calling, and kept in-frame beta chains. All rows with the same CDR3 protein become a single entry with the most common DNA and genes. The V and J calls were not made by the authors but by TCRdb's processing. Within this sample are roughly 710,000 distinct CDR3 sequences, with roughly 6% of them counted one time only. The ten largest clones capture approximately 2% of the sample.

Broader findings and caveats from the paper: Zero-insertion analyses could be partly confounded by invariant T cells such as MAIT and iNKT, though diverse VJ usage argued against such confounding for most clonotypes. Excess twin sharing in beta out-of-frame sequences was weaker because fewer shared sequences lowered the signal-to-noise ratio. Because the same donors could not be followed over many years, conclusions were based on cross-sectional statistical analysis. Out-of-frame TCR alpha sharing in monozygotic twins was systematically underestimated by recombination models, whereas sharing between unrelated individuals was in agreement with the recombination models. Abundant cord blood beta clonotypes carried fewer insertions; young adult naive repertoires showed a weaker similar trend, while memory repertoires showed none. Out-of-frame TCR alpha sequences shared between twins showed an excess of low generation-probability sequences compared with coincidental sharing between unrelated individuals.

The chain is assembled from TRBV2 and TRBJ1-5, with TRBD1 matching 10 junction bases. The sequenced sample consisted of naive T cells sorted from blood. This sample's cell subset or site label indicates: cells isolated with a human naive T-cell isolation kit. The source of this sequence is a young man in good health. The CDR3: CASTTGQGNQPQHF. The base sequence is TGTGCCAGCACGACGGGACAGGGGAATCAGCCCCAGCATTTT.